The present TCR beta chain was sequenced within a study of blood T cell repertoires in COVID-19. Across the whole study: Spain, Italy and the United States supplied samples that represented acute and convalescent COVID-19. The cDNA or gDNA used as material had been derived from T cells, B-cell-depleted T cells, or PBMCs.

In the authors' workflow: Counts of nucleated cells, estimated from reference gene primer amplification, were obtained. Assay: immunoSEQ multiplex PCR; the TCRdb copy retains only in-frame clones and omits some. The V and J calls and clone size come from that table; D and trimming were worked out from the DNA. Of approximately 170,000 clones listed, 85% to 90% are singletons. The V and J ends lost 6 bases and 5 bases respectively, with 14 bases between them. The V gene's germline CDR1 is WNHNN and CDR2 SYGVQD (reference sequence). This CDR3 has 14 residues. V and J are TRBV10-1 and TRBJ2-1; D is perhaps TRBD2 (6 bases). Material: peripheral blood. This clonotype originated in a man aged 50-59 years who had recovered from COVID-19. The CDR3 is CASSGTPGDNEQFF. In DNA, the CDR3 is TGCGCCAGCAGCGGGACTCCGGGGGACAATGAGCAGTTCTTC.